Detailed here is one T cell receptor (beta chain). No antigen is known for it. The primer mix had 60 Vbeta and 13 Jbeta primers. This table comes from immunoSEQ multiplex PCR, and its TCRdb copy is limited to in-frame clones, with some not included. The profile shows over 150,000 clones, 80% of them singletons. The CDR3 sequence is 11 residues long. V shed 1 base and J 11 bases; nucleotides not matched to a gene: 2. Germline CDR1 is GTSNPN and CDR2 is SVGIG (reference sequence). The data belong to a study of cytomegalovirus exposure and HLA in healthy donors. Study information: About 80 million unique TCRs from HLA-typed donors made up an early data release. Study observations and caveats: Donor immune exposure was known only as CMV serostatus.

This receptor was taken from a woman aged 50 to 60 in good health and CMV-seronegative. Material for sequencing was PBMCs. The rearrangement joins TRBV30 to TRBJ2-1; TRBD2 matches 7 bases. CDR3 coding DNA: TGTGCCTGGAGTGGAGCGGGAAAGCAGTTCTTC. Translated: CAWSGAGKQFF. The complete variable domain, with remaining parts taken from reference TRBV30 and TRBJ2-1, reads SQTIHQWPATLVQPVGSPLSLECTVEGTSNPNLYWYRQAAGRGLQLLFYSVGIGQISSEVPQNLSASRPQDRQFILSSKKLLLSDSGFYLCAWSGAGKQFFGPGTRLTVL.